The next 27 T cell receptor beta chains were all read from a single sample in a study of blood T cells in healthy people across ages. Alongside a J-beta primer mix, a sample-barcoded 5' primer served in a second PCR lasting about 7 to 11 cycles. Via MiXCR, TCRdb re-called the 5' RACE reads, giving one row per CDR3 protein. The sample contains hundreds of thousands of distinct CDR3 sequences, approximately 30% of which appear only once. Specimen: blood. These receptors originate from a woman aged 80 or over in good health.

This clonotype was recorded many times. The chain has TRBV7-2 and TRBJ2-5, with D tentatively TRBD1 (5 bases). Per the germline V gene, CDR1 is SGHTA and CDR2 is FQGNSA. V lost 1 base and J 5 bases, leaving 17 bases between the germline ends. The CDR3 is made up of 16 amino acids. The chain's CDR3 is CASSLGWPGNIETQYF. CDR3 bases: TGTGCCAGCAGCTTAGGTTGGCCAGGGAATATCGAGACCCAGTACTTC.

In the case of this clonotype: Being one base from a much bigger clone, this may be a read error. No DNA is shown, since the ends of the CDR3 on it are uncertain; the CDR3 is the one TCRdb lists. The chain recombines TRBV5-1 with TRBJ1-2; the table's TRBD1 call for D was not verified on the DNA. From germline, CDR1 is SGHRS and CDR2 YFSETQ. Including both end residues, the CDR3 is 16 amino acids long. The CDR3 here is CASSLGGEGFGYGSTF.

With regard to this clonotype: This may come from a read error, since a much larger clone is one base off. The V call is TRBV10-3, the J call TRBJ2-3; tentatively, D is TRBD2 (6 bases). This CDR3 is 15 amino acids long. Germline V CDR1 and CDR2: ENHRY, SYGVKD. V lost 3 bases, J lost 1 base, and 11 bases lay in between. CDR3: CAISDGGSGTDTQYF. In nucleotides, the CDR3 is TGTGCCATCAGTGACGGGGGTAGCGGCACAGATACGCAGTATTTT.

The chain joins TRBV5-1 to TRBJ2-7; no reliable D call. Germline V lookup: CDR1 SGHRS, CDR2 YFSETQ. The V end lost 2 bases, the J end lost 6 bases, and 12 bases lay between the germline ends. CDR3 length equals 13 residues. The CDR3 is CASSFYPRREQYF. The CDR3 coding sequence is TGCGCCAGCAGCTTCTATCCGCGGCGCGAGCAGTACTTC. Supplemented by reference TRBV5-1 and TRBJ2-7, the full variable domain reads KAGVTQTPRYLIKTRGQQVTLSCSPISGHRSVSWYQQTPGQGLQFLFEYFSETQRNKGNFPGRFSGRQFSNSRSEMNVSTLELGDSALYLCASSFYPRREQYFGPGTRLTVT.

The V gene is TRBV10-1, the J gene TRBJ2-7; the D is unclear. Trimming stripped 2 bases from V and 2 bases from J, with 10 bases between. The CDR3 has 14 amino acids. Germline V CDR1 and CDR2: WNHNN, SYGVQD (reference sequence). CDR3 DNA sequence: TGCGCCAGCAGTGAGGGACGGACCACCTACGAGCAGTACTTC. Its protein product is CASSEGRTTYEQYF.

This clonotype was counted ten times or more. The chain employs TRBV28 and TRBJ1-2; D not resolved. CDR3 length equals 15 residues. Per germline, CDR1 MDHEN and CDR2 SYDVKM. V lost 5 bases to trimming and J lost 5 bases, with 18 bases between them. CDR3 amino acids: CASSPRYFYVYGYTF. Here the CDR3 DNA reads TGTGCCAGCAGTCCTCGTTACTTTTACGTTTATGGCTACACCTTC.

The V call is TRBV10-3, the J call TRBJ2-1, with TRBD2 identical over 9 bases. Germline V gene data show CDR1 as ENHRY and CDR2 as SYGVKD. With 11 bases clipped from V and 12 bases from J, the junction kept 20 bases outside the gene matches. The CDR3 totals 15 residues. Here the CDR3 DNA reads TGTGCCGTCTTTGTCGAGGCGGGGGGGCCCGGAGGGCAGTTCTTC. It encodes CAVFVEAGGPGGQFF.

This clonotype was counted at least ten times. The chain couples TRBV12-3 or TRBV12-4 to TRBJ2-1; D might be TRBD1 (5 bases). Trimming pared 6 bases from V and 7 bases from J, leaving 13 bases between. This CDR3 spans 13 amino acids. CDR3 amino acids: CASRPQGLNEQFF. CDR3 coding DNA: TGTGCCAGCAGGCCGCAGGGTTTGAATGAGCAGTTCTTC.

In this sample, this clonotype turned up a few times. The J gene is TRBJ1-4, the V gene TRBV9, with TRBD1 matching over 8 bases. The CDR3 totals 15 residues. The V gene's germline CDR1 is SGDLS and CDR2 YYNGEE. V was pared by 4 bases and J by 8 bases, with 10 bases of the junction left unmatched. In nucleotides, the CDR3 is TGTGCCAGCAGCCCCCTCGGACAGGGCAGCGAAAAACTGTTTTTT. This encodes CASSPLGQGSEKLFF.

This clonotype has a handful of counts. The V and J genes are TRBV4-2 and TRBJ2-2; no reliable D call. Trimming left V 1 base short and J 8 bases short, with 8 bases between. CDR3 length: 13 amino acids. Germline assignment: CDR1 LGHNA and CDR2 YNFKEQ. CDR3 DNA sequence: TGTGCCAGCAGCCAAGTCCTTTTGGGGGAGCTGTTTTTT. Protein sequence: CASSQVLLGELFF.

In its sample, this clonotype was seen many times. The genes are TRBV4-1 and TRBJ2-1, with D unresolved. In germline, CDR1 is MGHRA, CDR2 YSYEKL. V was trimmed by 0 bases and J by 4 bases, leaving 16 bases between them. CDR3 length: 17 residues. CDR3 DNA sequence: TGCGCCAGCAGCCAAGATGTAGAGGTCCCTTTTTACAATGAGCAGTTCTTC. It is translated as CASSQDVEVPFYNEQFF.

The table lists this clonotype with many counts. The chain joins TRBV7-2 to TRBJ2-5; D assignment may be TRBD1 or TRBD2 (5 bases each). This CDR3 is built from 15 residues. Looked up from germline, CDR1 is SGHTA and CDR2 is FQGNSA. V lost 2 bases, J lost 3 bases, and 13 bases lay in between. CDR3 residues: CASSLFTGPKETQYF. The DNA of the CDR3 is TGTGCCAGCAGCTTATTTACGGGGCCCAAAGAGACCCAGTACTTC.

The V gene is TRBV14, the J gene TRBJ2-2, with a weak D call TRBD2 (5 bases). CDR3 length: 16 residues. Trimming cost V 1 base and J 0 bases, with 9 bases left between them. Germline V lookup: CDR1 SGHDN, CDR2 FVKESK. In nucleotides, the CDR3 is TGTGCCAGCAGCCAAGGATGGACTTCGAACACCGGGGAGCTGTTTTTT. Its translation: CASSQGWTSNTGELFF.

There are many counts of this clonotype. V gene TRBV12-3 or TRBV12-4 combines with J gene TRBJ1-4, with 7 bases lining up with TRBD1. V lost 6 bases to trimming and J lost 0 bases; unmatched junction nucleotides: 4. The CDR3 totals 15 residues. Written as DNA, the CDR3 is TGTGCCAGCAGCCTCGGACAGGCAACTAATGAAAAACTGTTTTTT. Protein sequence: CASSLGQATNEKLFF.

The sample holds many counts of this clonotype. The chain employs TRBV7-6 and TRBJ2-1; perhaps TRBD2 as D (5 bases). V was trimmed by 2 bases and J by 4 bases, leaving 9 bases between them. This CDR3 spans 14 amino acids. Looked up from germline, CDR1 is SGHVS and CDR2 is FNYEAQ. CDR3 sequence (DNA): TGTGCCAGCAGCTTAACGCTAGCTTACAATGAGCAGTTCTTC. Amino acids: CASSLTLAYNEQFF. The variable domain in full, with the rest retrieved from reference TRBV7-6 and TRBJ2-1, is GAGVSQSPRYKVTKRGQDVALRCDPISGHVSLYWYRQALGQGPEFLTYFNYEAQQDKSGLPNDRFSAERPEGSISTLTIQRTEQRDSAMYRCASSLTLAYNEQFFGPGTRLTVL.

The chain combines TRBV3-1 with TRBJ2-5, with 8 nucleotides matching TRBD2. CDR3 size: 13 residues. The germline V gene has CDR1 LGHDT and CDR2 YNNKEL (reference sequence). With 1 base clipped from V and 11 bases from J, the junction kept 6 bases outside the gene matches. This CDR3 is CASSQGAGGSQYF. For the CDR3, the DNA is TGTGCCAGCAGCCAAGGGGCGGGGGGATCGCAGTACTTC.

This clonotype occurred many times. The rearrangement joins TRBV5-1 to TRBJ2-7; D is possibly TRBD1 (6 bases). The CDR3 totals 16 residues. The V end was cut by 1 base, the J end by 1 base, with 15 bases between. CDR1 is SGHRS, CDR2 YFSETQ, per germline. CDR3 sequence reads: CASSLLGARNSYEQYF. The DNA for the CDR3 is TGCGCCAGCAGCTTGTTGGGGGCGCGGAATTCCTACGAGCAGTACTTC.

This clonotype occurred a few times. The chain uses TRBV7-6 and TRBJ2-2; D ambiguous. V gave up 6 bases and J gave up 1 base, with 12 bases separating them. Looked up from germline, CDR1 is SGHVS and CDR2 is FNYEAQ. The CDR3 runs to 15 residues. This CDR3 reads CASRPDPQNTGELFF. CDR3 DNA sequence: TGTGCCAGCAGGCCGGATCCACAGAACACCGGGGAGCTGTTTTTT.

The chain couples TRBV2 to TRBJ1-2; possibly TRBD1 for D (6 bases). The CDR3 length is 14 residues. V shed 6 bases and J shed 3 bases, with 14 bases lying between them. The germline V gene has CDR1 SNHLY and CDR2 FYNNEI. The CDR3 loop is CASRAGAGYYGYTF. CDR3 nucleotide sequence: TGTGCCAGCAGGGCAGGGGCAGGGTACTATGGCTACACCTTC.

This clonotype was counted at least ten times. V gene TRBV6-5 combines with J gene TRBJ2-7; 9 nucleotides match TRBD2. Trimming removed 2 bases from V and 0 bases from J; junction bases left unmatched: 5. CDR3 length: 16 amino acids. CDR1 is MNHEY, CDR2 SVGAGI, per germline. CDR3 sequence: CASSYGLAGTSYEQYF. DNA of the CDR3: TGTGCCAGCAGTTACGGTCTAGCGGGGACCTCCTACGAGCAGTACTTC.

In this sample, this clonotype turned up a few times. A much larger clone lies a single base off, so this may be a read error. This chain joins TRBV7-8 and TRBJ2-1; D is undetermined. Germline values: CDR1 SGHVS, CDR2 FQNEAQ. The CDR3 spans 16 residues. V lost 2 bases and J lost 13, with 24 bases in between. In DNA form, the CDR3 reads TGTGCCAGCAGCTTATCTTCGGCTGCAAGGCAAGAGACCCAGTTCTTC. Its protein product is CASSLSSAARQETQFF. Looking up the rest from reference TRBV7-8 and TRBJ2-1 gives the full variable domain: GAGVSQSPRYKVAKRGQDVALRCDPISGHVSLFWYQQALGQGPEFLTYFQNEAQLDKSGLPSDRFFAERPEGSVSTLKIQRTQQEDSAVYLCASSLSSAARQETQFFGPGTRLTVL.

Only a few counts were recorded for this clonotype. The rearrangement uses TRBV3-1 and TRBJ2-1; TRBD2 might be the D (6 bases). The V and J ends lost 4 bases and 13 bases respectively, with 14 bases between them. There are 12 residues in the CDR3. CDR1 is LGHDT and CDR2 is YNNKEL in the germline V gene (reference sequence). CDR3 residues: CASSRARETQFF. CDR3 DNA sequence: TGTGCCAGCAGCCGGGCCCGGGAGACCCAGTTCTTC.

The V call is TRBV7-2, the J call TRBJ1-2; D is possibly TRBD1 (6 bases). V lost 1 base and J 6 bases, leaving 12 bases between the germline ends. Germline V gives CDR1 SGHTA, CDR2 FQGNSA. This CDR3 is 14 amino acids long. The CDR3 sequence: CASSLEHREHGYTF. The CDR3 nucleotides are TGTGCCAGCAGCTTAGAGCACAGGGAGCATGGCTACACCTTC.

The sample holds a few counts of this clonotype. A much larger clone is a single base away; this may be a read error. CDR3 coding DNA: TGTGCCAGCAGCCTCCAACCCACTAGCGGGGACTGCAATGAGCAGTTCTTC. It translates to CASSLQPTSGDCNEQFF. J is TRBJ2-1 and V is TRBV9; the match to TRBD2 covers 10 bases. V trimming: 4 bases; J trimming: 6 bases; junction bases outside the gene matches: 13. Looked up from germline, CDR1 is SGDLS and CDR2 is YYNGEE. The CDR3 sequence is 17 residues long.

At least ten counts were recorded for this clonotype. This chain uses TRBV11-3 with TRBJ2-1; maybe TRBD1 (8 bases). The CDR3 contains 17 residues. V was trimmed by 1 base and J by 9 bases, leaving 22 bases between them. The germline V gene has CDR1 SGHNT and CDR2 YENEEA. CDR3 residues: CASSLASGQGLQSEQFF. CDR3 coding DNA: TGTGCCAGCAGCTTAGCTAGCGGACAGGGACTGCAGAGTGAGCAGTTCTTC.

The rearrangement links TRBV20-1 to TRBJ1-4; TRBD1 might be the D (6 bases). CDR1 and CDR2 (germline): DFQATT, SNEGSKA (reference sequence). The CDR3 runs 13 residues. Trimming removed 0 bases at V and 10 bases at J, with 12 bases between. DNA for the CDR3: TGCAGTGCTAGAGAGGACAGAGCCAGAAAACTGTTTTTT. This gives the protein CSAREDRARKLFF.

V is TRBV25-1 and J is TRBJ2-1; 10 bases line up with TRBD2. The J call may not be correct, given that the DNA end is closer to TRBJ2-7. This CDR3 comprises 15 residues. Germline CDR1 MGHDK, CDR2 SYGVNS. Here the CDR3 reads CASSISGTSDNEQYF. The CDR3 coding sequence is TGTGCCAGCAGCATCTCCGGGACTAGCGACAACGAGCAGTACTTC.